The next 2 T cell receptor beta chains were all read from a single sample in a study of CD8 T cells in Susac syndrome. A quantity of about 0.5 to 1 ug RNA underwent reverse transcription using random hexamers. TCRdb processed the immunoSEQ multiplex PCR reads anew with MiXCR; each CDR3 protein has one entry. Here the sample spans 200,000 to 250,000 distinct CDR3 sequences, roughly 93% being singletons. Input material: CD4+ T cells from PBMCs. The source of these receptors is a human donor with Susac syndrome.

The chain has TRBV7-2 and TRBJ2-7; D is possibly TRBD1 (6 bases). CDR3 size: 14 residues. Per germline, CDR1 SGHTA and CDR2 FQGNSA. V shed 5 bases and J shed 5 bases, with 16 bases lying between them. The chain's CDR3 is CASSAQWDIHEQYF. CDR3 nucleotides: TGTGCCAGCAGCGCCCAATGGGACATCCACGAGCAGTACTTC. The full variable domain, with the rest looked up from reference TRBV7-2 and TRBJ2-7, is GAGVSQSPSNKVTEKGKDVELRCDPISGHTALYWYRQSLGQGLEFLIYFQGNSAPDKSGLPSDRFSAERTGGSVSTLTIQRTQQEDSAVYLCASSAQWDIHEQYFGPGTRLTVT.

The V gene is TRBV12-3 or TRBV12-4, the J gene TRBJ1-6; D remains unclear. Trimming took 6 bases from V and 8 from J, leaving 11 bases between them. This CDR3 has 13 amino acids. As DNA, the CDR3 is TGTGCCAGCAGCCCCCGACCTTATTCACCCCTCCACTTT. As protein: CASSPRPYSPLHF.